This TCR beta chain was documented in a study of blood T cells in healthy people across ages. Overall study results and limits: Higher diversity and more naive CD4+ cells were features of long-lived donors, compared to aged donors. CMV status of donors was unknown, possibly confounding expanded clonotype changes.

A second PCR, run for roughly 7 to 12 cycles, used a sample-barcoded 5' primer plus a J-beta primer mix. Paired-end reads containing CDR3 totaled no fewer than 3 million for each sample. TCRdb fed the 5' RACE reads into MiXCR, producing one record per CDR3 protein. The sample shows about 1.1 million distinct CDR3 sequences, less than 45% of them seen only once. This clonotype was seen only a few times. No antigen is known for it. The germline V gene has CDR1 MNHEY and CDR2 SVGEGT. V was pared by 4 bases and J by 5 bases, with 2 bases of the junction left unmatched. The CDR3 spans 13 residues. Sequencing input: blood. This clonotype originated in a man younger than 35 in good health. This chain links TRBV6-2 or TRBV6-3 with TRBJ1-5, with 7 bases aligning to TRBD1. The chain's CDR3 is CASSWDSHQPQHF. Here the CDR3 DNA reads TGTGCCAGCAGTTGGGACAGCCATCAGCCCCAGCATTTT.